This section outlines one T cell receptor (beta chain) sequence together with its context. Its cognate antigen is unknown. Different DNA sequences within this sample yield the same CDR3. V lost 3 bases and J 2 bases, leaving 8 bases between the germline ends. The germline CDR1 and CDR2 sequences are KGHSH and LQKENI. There are 15 residues in the CDR3. This sample was taken from a study of beta chain features in type 1 diabetes. Overall study: Cell yields, age and gender were similar between patients and healthy donors. Study conclusions and caveats: Small HLA sub-analyses could not settle whether HLA shapes TCRB rearrangement. Patients with type 1 diabetes carried fewer insertions and had more deletions at their VDJ junctions.

TCRB transcripts that were expressed got sequenced, as all of the isolated RNA had been reverse transcribed. The assay was immunoSEQ multiplex PCR, and TCRdb's table has in-frame clones only and misses some. The profile covers roughly 610,000 clones, with roughly 15% appearing a single time and approximately 0.093% taken by the ten largest. Sorting with CD45RO/CCR7/CD25/CD127/CD95/CD27 yielded naive, central memory, regulatory and stem-like memory CD4+ cells. The source is a man aged 18 to 35 in good health. The sequencing input was naive CD4+ T cells from blood. This sequence joins TRBV18 and TRBJ2-6; perhaps TRBD2 as D (6 bases). CDR3 loop: CASSPGGTGANVLTF. DNA for the CDR3: TGTGCCAGCTCACCGGGGGGTACTGGGGCCAACGTCCTGACTTTC.